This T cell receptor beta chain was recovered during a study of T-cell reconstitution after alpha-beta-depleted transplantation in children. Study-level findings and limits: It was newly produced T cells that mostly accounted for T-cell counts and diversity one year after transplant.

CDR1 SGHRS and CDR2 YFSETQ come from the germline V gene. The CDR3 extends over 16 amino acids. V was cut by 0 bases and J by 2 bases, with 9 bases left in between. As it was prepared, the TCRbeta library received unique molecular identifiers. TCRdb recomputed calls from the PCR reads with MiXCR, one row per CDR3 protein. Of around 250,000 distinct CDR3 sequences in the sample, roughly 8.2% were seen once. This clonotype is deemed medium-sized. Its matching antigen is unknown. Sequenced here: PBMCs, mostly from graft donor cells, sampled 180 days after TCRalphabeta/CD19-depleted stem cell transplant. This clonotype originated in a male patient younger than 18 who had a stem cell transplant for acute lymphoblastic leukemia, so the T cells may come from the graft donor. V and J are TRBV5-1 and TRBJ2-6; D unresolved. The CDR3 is CASSLANSAGANVLTF. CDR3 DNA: TGCGCCAGCAGCTTGGCCAACTCCGCTGGGGCCAACGTCCTGACTTTC.